These 7 T cell receptor beta chains share one sample of origin, sequenced in a study of T cell changes during pregnancy in multiple sclerosis. Measured with immunoSEQ multiplex PCR; TCRdb has only the in-frame clones, and not every one. In the table there are nearly 60,000 clones, about 90% of which are singletons. The sample in question was CD4+ T cells from peripheral blood mononuclear cells, obtained after pregnancy. These receptors were collected from a female donor in good health, enrolled as a control in a pregnancy study.

This clone has just one count. The chain recombines TRBV11-1 with TRBJ2-3, with 7 bases fitting TRBD1. Germline CDR1 and CDR2: SGHAT and FQDESV (reference sequence). The CDR3 totals 14 residues. The junction had 6 bases not matched to a gene; V was cut back by 7 bases and J by 2 bases. CDR3 nucleotides: TGTGCCAGCACCCTACAGGGGCCCACAGATACGCAGTATTTT. This encodes CASTLQGPTDTQYF.

This clone was recorded a few times. The J gene is TRBJ1-1, the V gene TRBV30; 8 nucleotides match TRBD1. This CDR3 has 17 residues. The V and J ends lost 2 bases and 6 bases, in that order; junction bases with no gene match: 17. CDR1 and CDR2 from the germline V gene are GTSNPN and SVGIG (reference sequence). The CDR3 DNA reads as TGTGCCTGGAGTCCAGACCCGGGGGGCAGGGGGCGACCTGAAGCTTTCTTT. Its translation is CAWSPDPGGRGRPEAFF. Looking up the rest from reference TRBV30 and TRBJ1-1 gives the full variable domain: SQTIHQWPATLVQPVGSPLSLECTVEGTSNPNLYWYRQAAGRGLQLLFYSVGIGQISSEVPQNLSASRPQDRQFILSSKKLLLSDSGFYLCAWSPDPGGRGRPEAFFGQGTRLTVV.

V is TRBV5-6 and J is TRBJ1-2, with 7 nucleotides matching TRBD1. The ends lost 4 bases at V and 0 bases at J; junction bases unmatched: 6. Germline V gives CDR1 SGHDT, CDR2 YYEEEE. The CDR3 loop spans 15 amino acids. The CDR3 DNA reads TGTGCCAGCAGCCCACAGGGGATGGCTAACTATGGCTACACCTTC. Its translation is CASSPQGMANYGYTF.

The chain couples TRBV10-3 to TRBJ2-1; 12 bases map to TRBD1. V trimming: 4 bases; J trimming: 12 bases; junction bases outside the gene matches: 10. CDR1 is ENHRY and CDR2 is SYGVKD in the germline V gene. This CDR3 has 15 residues. The CDR3 DNA reads TGTGCCATCAGTGGTCCGGGACAGGGGGCGTCGGGGCAGTTCTTC. Its protein product is CAISGPGQGASGQFF.

V usage is TRBV6-5 and J usage is TRBJ2-1; D unresolved. The CDR3 consists of 16 residues. The V end lost 0 bases, the J end lost 1 base, and 10 bases lay between the germline ends. Looked up from germline, CDR1 is MNHEY and CDR2 is SVGAGI. The CDR3 sequence: CASSYSGGRSYNEQFF. The DNA of the CDR3 is TGTGCCAGCAGTTACTCAGGCGGCCGTTCCTACAATGAGCAGTTCTTC.

This rearrangement joins TRBV18 to TRBJ2-7; 8 bases align to TRBD2. V lost 2 bases, J lost 2 bases, and 5 bases stayed unmatched. Germline assignment: CDR1 KGHSH and CDR2 LQKENI. The CDR3 extends over 15 amino acids. Here the CDR3 DNA reads TGTGCCAGCTCACCAGGGCGGGGGGAGGCCTACGAGCAGTACTTC. It translates to CASSPGRGEAYEQYF. Looking up the rest from reference TRBV18 and TRBJ2-7 gives the full variable domain: NAGVMQNPRHLVRRRGQEARLRCSPMKGHSHVYWYRQLPEEGLKFMVYLQKENIIDESGMPKERFSAEFPKEGPSILRIQQVVRGDSAAYFCASSPGRGEAYEQYFGPGTRLTVT.

The chain links TRBV27 to TRBJ1-5; 8 bases map to TRBD1. The V gene's germline CDR1 is MNHEY and CDR2 SMNVEV (reference sequence). The CDR3 consists of 17 residues. After removal of 5 bases from V and 6 bases from J, the junction contained 15 bases not matched to a gene. The CDR3 DNA follows: TGTGCCAGCAGTCCGGTCCGGACAGGGAAAAAGGGTCAGCCCCAGCATTTT. Its protein product is CASSPVRTGKKGQPQHF.